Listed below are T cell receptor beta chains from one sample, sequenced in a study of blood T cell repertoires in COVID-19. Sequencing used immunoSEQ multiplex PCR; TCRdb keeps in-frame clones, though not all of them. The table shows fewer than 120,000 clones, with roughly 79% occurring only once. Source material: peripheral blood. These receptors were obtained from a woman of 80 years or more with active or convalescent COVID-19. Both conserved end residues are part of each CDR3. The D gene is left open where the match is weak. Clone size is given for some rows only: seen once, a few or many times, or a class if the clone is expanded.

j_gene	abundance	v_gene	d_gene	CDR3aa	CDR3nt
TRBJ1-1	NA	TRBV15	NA	CATSRDYAAGEAFF	TGTGCCACCAGCAGAGATTACGCGGCAGGGGAAGCTTTCTTT
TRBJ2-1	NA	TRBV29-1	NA	CSVEDRDIYNEQFF	TGCAGCGTTGAAGATCGGGACATCTACAATGAGCAGTTCTTC
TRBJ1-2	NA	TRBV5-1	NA	CASSLAIPGMNGYTF	TGCGCCAGCAGCTTGGCCATTCCGGGGATGAATGGCTACACCTTC
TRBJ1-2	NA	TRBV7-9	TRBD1	CASSPQGKDYGYTF	TGTGCCAGCAGTCCACAGGGGAAGGACTATGGCTACACCTTC
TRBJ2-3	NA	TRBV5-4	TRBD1	CASSRTGGRTDTQYF	TGTGCCAGCAGCCGGACAGGGGGAAGGACGGATACGCAGTATTTT
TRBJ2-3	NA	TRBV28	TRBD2	CASSPVGAGESDTQYF	TGTGCCAGCAGCCCGGTGGGCGCGGGAGAGTCAGATACGCAGTATTTT
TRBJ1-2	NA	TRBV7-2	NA	CASSALGLSYGYTF	TGTGCCAGCAGCGCCTTGGGGCTCTCCTATGGCTACACCTTC
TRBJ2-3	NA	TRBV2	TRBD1	CASSGDRVPDTQYF	TGTGCCAGCAGTGGGGACAGGGTCCCAGATACGCAGTATTTT
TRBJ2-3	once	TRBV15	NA	CATSRRVGVSTDTQYF	TGTGCCACCAGCAGAAGGGTAGGGGTTAGCACAGATACGCAGTATTTT
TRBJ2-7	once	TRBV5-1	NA	CANQNTETYEQYF	TGCGCCAACCAAAACACCGAAACCTACGAGCAGTACTTC
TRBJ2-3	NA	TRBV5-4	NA	CASSLSSRGSTDTQYF	TGTGCCAGCAGCTTGTCGTCTAGGGGGAGCACAGATACGCAGTATTTT
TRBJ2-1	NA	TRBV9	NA	CASSVGGDSYNEQFF	TGTGCCAGCAGCGTTGGCGGTGACTCCTACAATGAGCAGTTCTTC
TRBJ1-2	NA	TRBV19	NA	CASSISVNYGYTF	TGTGCCAGTAGTATCTCCGTGAACTATGGCTACACCTTC
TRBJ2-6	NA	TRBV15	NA	CATGQYSGANVLTF	TGTGCCACCGGACAATACTCTGGGGCCAACGTCCTGACTTTC
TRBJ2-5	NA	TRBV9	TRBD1	CASSFRDRGETQYF	TGTGCCAGCAGCTTCCGGGACAGGGGTGAGACCCAGTACTTC
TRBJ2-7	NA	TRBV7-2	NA	CASSPRAGYEQYF	TGTGCCAGCAGCCCCCGGGCGGGATACGAGCAGTACTTC
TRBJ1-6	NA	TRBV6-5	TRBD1	CASTRTGEISPLHF	TGTGCCAGCACCCGTACAGGGGAGATTTCACCCCTCCACTTT
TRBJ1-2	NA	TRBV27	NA	CASSLAGGEGHYGYTF	TGTGCCAGCAGTTTGGCGGGGGGGGAAGGTCACTATGGCTACACCTTC
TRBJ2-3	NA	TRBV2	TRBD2	CASSGASGSPDTQYF	TGTGCCAGCAGTGGGGCTAGCGGGAGCCCAGATACGCAGTATTTT
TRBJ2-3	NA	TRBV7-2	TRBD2	CASTLTGLAGLGDTQYF	TGTGCCAGCACCCTCACCGGACTAGCGGGATTAGGAGATACGCAGTATTTT
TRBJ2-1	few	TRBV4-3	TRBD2	CASSQELGRWGGEQFF	TGCGCCAGCAGCCAAGAACTTGGACGTTGGGGGGGTGAGCAGTTCTTC
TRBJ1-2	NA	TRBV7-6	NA	CASSKKPNPINYGYTF	TGTGCCAGCAGCAAGAAGCCTAACCCAATTAACTATGGCTACACCTTC